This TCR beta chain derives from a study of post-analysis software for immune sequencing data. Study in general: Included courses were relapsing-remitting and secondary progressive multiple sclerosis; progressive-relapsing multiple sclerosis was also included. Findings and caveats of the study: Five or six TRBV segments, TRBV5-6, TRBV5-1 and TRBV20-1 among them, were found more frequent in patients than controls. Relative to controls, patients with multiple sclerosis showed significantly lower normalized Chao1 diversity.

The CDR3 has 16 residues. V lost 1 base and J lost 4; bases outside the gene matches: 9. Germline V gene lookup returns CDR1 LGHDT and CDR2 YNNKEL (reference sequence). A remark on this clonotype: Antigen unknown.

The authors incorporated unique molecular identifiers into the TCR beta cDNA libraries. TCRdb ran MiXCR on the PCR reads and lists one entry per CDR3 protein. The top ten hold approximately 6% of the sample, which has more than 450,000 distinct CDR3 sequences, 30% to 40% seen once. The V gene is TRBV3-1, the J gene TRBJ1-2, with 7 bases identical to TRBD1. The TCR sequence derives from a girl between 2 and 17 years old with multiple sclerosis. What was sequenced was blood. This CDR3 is CASSQVPDRLSYGYTF. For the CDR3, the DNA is TGTGCCAGCAGCCAAGTCCCGGACAGGCTGTCCTATGGCTACACCTTC.